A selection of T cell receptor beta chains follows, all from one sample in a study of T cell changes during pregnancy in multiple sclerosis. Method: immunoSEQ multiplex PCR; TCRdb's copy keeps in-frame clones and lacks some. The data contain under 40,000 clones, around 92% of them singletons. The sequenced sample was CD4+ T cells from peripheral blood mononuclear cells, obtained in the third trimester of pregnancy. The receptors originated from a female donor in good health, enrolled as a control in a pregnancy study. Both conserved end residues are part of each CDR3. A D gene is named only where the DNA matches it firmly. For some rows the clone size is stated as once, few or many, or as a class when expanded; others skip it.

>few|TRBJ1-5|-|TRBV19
TGTGCCAGTAGTAGGGGGGGAAGCAATCAGCCCCAGCATTTT
CASSRGGSNQPQHF
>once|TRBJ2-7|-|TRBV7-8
TGTGCCAGCAGCCCCCCCCCAGGTCAGCTCCCCAAGCAGTACTTC
CASSPPPGQLPKQYF
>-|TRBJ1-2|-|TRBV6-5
TGTGCCAGCGCGACAGTCAACTATGGCTACACCTTC
CASATVNYGYTF
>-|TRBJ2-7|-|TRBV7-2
TGTGCCAGCAGCCCTCAGCGGGACAGGTTCGACGAGCAGTACTTC
CASSPQRDRFDEQYF
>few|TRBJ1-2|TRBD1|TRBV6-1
TGTGCCAGCAGTGCAATTCGGACAGGGGGCGCATATGGCTACACCTTC
CASSAIRTGGAYGYTF
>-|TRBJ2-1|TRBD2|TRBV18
TGTGCCAGCTCACCGCGACCCTCTAGCGGGGGTTCCCTCTATGAGCAGTTCTTC
CASSPRPSSGGSLYEQFF
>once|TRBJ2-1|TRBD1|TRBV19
TGTGCCAGTACCCCGGGACAGGGATGGAATGAGCAGTTCTTC
CASTPGQGWNEQFF
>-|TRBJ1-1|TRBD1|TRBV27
TGTGCCAGCAAAAGACAGGGGAGGACTGAAGCTTTCTTT
CASKRQGRTEAFF
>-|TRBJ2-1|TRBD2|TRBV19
TGTGCCAGTAGTAGGACTAGCGGGGCCTCCTCAAGCTCCTACAATGAGCAGTTCTTC
CASSRTSGASSSSYNEQFF
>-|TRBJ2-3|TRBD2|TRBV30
TGTGCCTGGCCCCCGAACGGGGGGGCCAGAGATACGCAGTATTTT
CAWPPNGGARDTQYF
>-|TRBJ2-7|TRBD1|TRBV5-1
TGCGCCAGCAGCCCAGGACAGGGGAGGTACGAGCAGTACTTC
CASSPGQGRYEQYF
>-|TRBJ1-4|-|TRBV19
TGTGCCAGTAGTCTCCGGGGTGCAACTAATGAAAAACTGTTTTTT
CASSLRGATNEKLFF
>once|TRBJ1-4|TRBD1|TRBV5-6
TGTGCCAGCAGCTTGGGTCACCGGGACAGGGATGAAAAACTGTTTTTT
CASSLGHRDRDEKLFF
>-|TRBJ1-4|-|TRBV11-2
TGTGCCAGCAGCGGAGGCTTAAATGAAAAACTGTTTTTT
CASSGGLNEKLFF
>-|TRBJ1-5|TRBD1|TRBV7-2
TGTGCCAGCAGCCTGGACAGGGACTATCAGCCCCAGCATTTT
CASSLDRDYQPQHF
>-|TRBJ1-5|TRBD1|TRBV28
TGTGCCAGCAGATACGACAGGGTGGGCAATCAGCCCCAGCATTTT
CASRYDRVGNQPQHF
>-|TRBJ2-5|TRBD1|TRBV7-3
TGTGCCAGCAGCTCCGAGGGACAGCCTGAAGAGACCCAGTACTTC
CASSSEGQPEETQYF
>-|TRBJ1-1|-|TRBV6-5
TGTGCCAGCAGTTCCACAGACACTGAAGCTTTCTTT
CASSSTDTEAFF
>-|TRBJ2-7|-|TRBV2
TGTGCCAGCAGCATCTCCTACGAGCAGTACTTC
CASSISYEQYF
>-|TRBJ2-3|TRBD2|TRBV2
TGTGCCAGCAGTCCCCCCAGCGGGGGCACAGATACGCAGTATTTT
CASSPPSGGTDTQYF
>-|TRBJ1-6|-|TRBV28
TGTGCCAGCAGACAACAGGGTACCTATAATTCACCCCTCCACTTT
CASRQQGTYNSPLHF
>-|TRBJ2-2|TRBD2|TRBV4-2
TGTGCCAGCAGCCAACGACTAGCATCTCCCTCGTCCGGGGAGCTGTTTTTT
CASSQRLASPSSGELFF
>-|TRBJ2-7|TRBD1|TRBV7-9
TGTGCCAGCAGCCCCGATCGGGGACAGGGGACCTACGAGCAGTACTTC
CASSPDRGQGTYEQYF
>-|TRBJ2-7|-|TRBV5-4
TGTGCCAGCAGCTTGAGCCAGCGGAGCTCCTACGAGCAGTACTTC
CASSLSQRSSYEQYF
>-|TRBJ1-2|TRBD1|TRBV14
TGTGCCAGCAGCCAAGGGACAGGAAAAAACTATGGCTACACCTTC
CASSQGTGKNYGYTF
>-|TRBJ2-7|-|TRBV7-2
TGTGCCAGCAGCTTATCTCTCTACGAGCAGTACTTC
CASSLSLYEQYF
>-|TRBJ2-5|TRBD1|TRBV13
TGTGCCAGCAGCTTAGGCCGAGTCAACCCCAATAAGGGGACAGGACAAGAGACCCAGTACTTC
CASSLGRVNPNKGTGQETQYF
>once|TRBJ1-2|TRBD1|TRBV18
TGTGCCAGCTCACCACCGAAGGGACAGGGGGCGGACTATGGCTACACCTTC
CASSPPKGQGADYGYTF
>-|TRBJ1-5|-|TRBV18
TGTGCCAGCTCGCCCGCCGGGGTCGTCGGTCAGCCCCAGCATTTT
CASSPAGVVGQPQHF